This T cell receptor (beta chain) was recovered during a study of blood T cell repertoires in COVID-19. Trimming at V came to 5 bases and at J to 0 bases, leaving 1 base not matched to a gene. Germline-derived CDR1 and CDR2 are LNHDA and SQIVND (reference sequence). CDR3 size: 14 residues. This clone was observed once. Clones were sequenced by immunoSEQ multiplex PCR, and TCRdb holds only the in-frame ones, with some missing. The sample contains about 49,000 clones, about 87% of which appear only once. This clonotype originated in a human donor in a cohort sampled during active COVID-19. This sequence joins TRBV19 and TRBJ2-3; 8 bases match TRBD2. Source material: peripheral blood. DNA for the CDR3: TGTGCCAGTAGTCCTAGCGGGAGCACAGATACGCAGTATTTT. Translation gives CASSPSGSTDTQYF. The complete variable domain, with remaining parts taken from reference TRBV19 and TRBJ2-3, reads DGGITQSPKYLFRKEGQNVTLSCEQNLNHDAMYWYRQDPGQGLRLIYYSQIVNDFQKGDIAEGYSVSREKKESFPLTVTSAQKNPTAFYLCASSPSGSTDTQYFGPGTRLTVL.